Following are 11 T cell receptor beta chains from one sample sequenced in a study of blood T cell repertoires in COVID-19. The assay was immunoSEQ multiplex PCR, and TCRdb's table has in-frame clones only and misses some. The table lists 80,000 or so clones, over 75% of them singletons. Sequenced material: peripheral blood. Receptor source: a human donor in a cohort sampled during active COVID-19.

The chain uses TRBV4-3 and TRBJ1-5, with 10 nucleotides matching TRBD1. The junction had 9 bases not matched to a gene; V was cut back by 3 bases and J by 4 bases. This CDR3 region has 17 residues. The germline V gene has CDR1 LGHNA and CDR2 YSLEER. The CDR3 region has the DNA TGCGCCAGCAGCCAGGACAGGGGGAGAAGGGGGAATCAGCCCCAGCATTTT. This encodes CASSQDRGRRGNQPQHF.

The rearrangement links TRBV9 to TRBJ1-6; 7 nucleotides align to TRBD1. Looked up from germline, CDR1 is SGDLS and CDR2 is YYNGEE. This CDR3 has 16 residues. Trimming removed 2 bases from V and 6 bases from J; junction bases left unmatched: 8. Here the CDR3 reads CASSVDVTGSNSPLHF. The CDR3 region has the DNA TGTGCCAGCAGCGTGGACGTGACAGGGAGTAATTCACCCCTCCACTTT.

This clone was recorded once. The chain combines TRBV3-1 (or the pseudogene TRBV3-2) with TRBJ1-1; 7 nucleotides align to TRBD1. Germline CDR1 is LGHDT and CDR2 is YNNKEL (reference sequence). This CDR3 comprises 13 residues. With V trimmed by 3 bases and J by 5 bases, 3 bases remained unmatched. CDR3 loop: CASSQTGYTEAFF. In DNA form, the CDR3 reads TGTGCCAGCAGCCAGACAGGGTATACTGAAGCTTTCTTT.

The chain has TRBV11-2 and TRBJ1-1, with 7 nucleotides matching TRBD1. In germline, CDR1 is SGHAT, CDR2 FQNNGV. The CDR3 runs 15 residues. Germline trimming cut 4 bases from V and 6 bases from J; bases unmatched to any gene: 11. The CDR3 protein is CASSSADRAIPEAFF. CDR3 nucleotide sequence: TGTGCCAGCAGCTCAGCAGACAGGGCAATCCCTGAAGCTTTCTTT.

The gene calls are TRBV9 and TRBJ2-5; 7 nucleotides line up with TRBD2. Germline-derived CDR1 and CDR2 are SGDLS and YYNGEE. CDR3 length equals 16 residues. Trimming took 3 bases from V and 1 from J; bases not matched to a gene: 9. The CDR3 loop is CASSAHPAGSQETQYF. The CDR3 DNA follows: TGTGCCAGCAGCGCCCACCCAGCGGGGTCCCAAGAGACCCAGTACTTC.

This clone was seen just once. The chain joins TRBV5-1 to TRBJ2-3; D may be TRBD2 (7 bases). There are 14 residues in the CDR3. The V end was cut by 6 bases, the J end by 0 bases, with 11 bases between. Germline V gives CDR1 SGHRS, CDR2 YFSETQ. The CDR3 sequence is CASIEGGSTDTQYF. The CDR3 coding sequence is TGCGCCAGCATCGAGGGGGGGAGCACAGATACGCAGTATTTT.

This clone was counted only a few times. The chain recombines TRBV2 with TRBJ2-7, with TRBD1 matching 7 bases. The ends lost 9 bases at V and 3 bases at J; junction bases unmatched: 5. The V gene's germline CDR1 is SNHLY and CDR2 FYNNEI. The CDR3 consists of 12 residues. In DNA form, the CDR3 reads TGTGCCAGTAACAACAGGGGCTACGAGCAGTACTTC. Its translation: CASNNRGYEQYF. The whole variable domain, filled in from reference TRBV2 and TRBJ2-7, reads EPEVTQTPSHQVTQMGQEVILRCVPISNHLYFYWYRQILGQKVEFLVSFYNNEISEKSEIFDDQFSVERPDGSNFTLKIRSTKLEDSAMYFCASNNRGYEQYFGPGTRLTVT.

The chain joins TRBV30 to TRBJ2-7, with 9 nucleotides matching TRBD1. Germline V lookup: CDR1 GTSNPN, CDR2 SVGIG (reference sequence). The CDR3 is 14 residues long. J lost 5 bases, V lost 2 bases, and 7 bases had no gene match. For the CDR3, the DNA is TGTGCCTGGAGTTTGGACAGGGGAGTGGACGAGCAGTACTTC. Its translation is CAWSLDRGVDEQYF. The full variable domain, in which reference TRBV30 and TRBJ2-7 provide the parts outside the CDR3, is SQTIHQWPATLVQPVGSPLSLECTVEGTSNPNLYWYRQAAGRGLQLLFYSVGIGQISSEVPQNLSASRPQDRQFILSSKKLLLSDSGFYLCAWSLDRGVDEQYFGPGTRLTVT.

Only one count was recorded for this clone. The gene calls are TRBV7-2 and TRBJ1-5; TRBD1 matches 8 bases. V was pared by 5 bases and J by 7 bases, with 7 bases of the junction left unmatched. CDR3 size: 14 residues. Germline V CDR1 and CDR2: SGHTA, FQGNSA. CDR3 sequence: CASSPRQGWQPQHF. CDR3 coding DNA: TGTGCCAGCAGCCCCAGACAGGGGTGGCAGCCCCAGCATTTT.

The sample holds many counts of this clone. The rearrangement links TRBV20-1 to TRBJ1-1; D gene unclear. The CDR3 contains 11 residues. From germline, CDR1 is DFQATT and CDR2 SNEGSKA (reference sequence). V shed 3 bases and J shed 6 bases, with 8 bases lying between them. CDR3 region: CSARERAEAFF. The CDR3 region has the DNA TGCAGTGCTAGGGAGAGGGCTGAAGCTTTCTTT.

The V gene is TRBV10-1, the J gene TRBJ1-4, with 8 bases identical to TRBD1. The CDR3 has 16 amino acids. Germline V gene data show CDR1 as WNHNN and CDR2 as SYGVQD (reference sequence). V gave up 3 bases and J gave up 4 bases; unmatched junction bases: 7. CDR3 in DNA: TGCGCCAGCAGTGACCCAGGGGGCTACGGTAATGAAAAACTGTTTTTT. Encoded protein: CASSDPGGYGNEKLFF.